This TCR beta chain was recorded in a study of Graves' ophthalmopathy and Graves' hyperthyroidism. No donor had other autoimmune disease, uncontrolled infection, pregnancy or lactation. The CDR3 length is 14 residues. CDR1 and CDR2 from the germline V gene are LNHDA and SQIVND (reference sequence). Trimming left V 10 bases short and J 0 bases short, with 13 bases between. Investigators amplified TCR beta CDR3 regions from RNA transcripts. Amplification began with first-round RT-PCR using HTBI primers, then second-round multiplex PCR was performed. From the multiplex PCR reads, TCRdb called clonotypes with MiXCR, one entry per CDR3 protein. This sample carries some 350,000 distinct CDR3 sequences, 17% of them seen once, and the ten largest clones take around 2.4%.

This clonotype originated in an adult woman with stable Graves' hyperthyroidism. The J gene is TRBJ1-5, the V gene TRBV19, with unresolved D. The sequenced sample was peripheral blood. The CDR3 loop reads CATSWVYSNQPQHF. CDR3 sequence (DNA): TGTGCCACCTCGTGGGTCTATAGCAATCAGCCCCAGCATTTT.